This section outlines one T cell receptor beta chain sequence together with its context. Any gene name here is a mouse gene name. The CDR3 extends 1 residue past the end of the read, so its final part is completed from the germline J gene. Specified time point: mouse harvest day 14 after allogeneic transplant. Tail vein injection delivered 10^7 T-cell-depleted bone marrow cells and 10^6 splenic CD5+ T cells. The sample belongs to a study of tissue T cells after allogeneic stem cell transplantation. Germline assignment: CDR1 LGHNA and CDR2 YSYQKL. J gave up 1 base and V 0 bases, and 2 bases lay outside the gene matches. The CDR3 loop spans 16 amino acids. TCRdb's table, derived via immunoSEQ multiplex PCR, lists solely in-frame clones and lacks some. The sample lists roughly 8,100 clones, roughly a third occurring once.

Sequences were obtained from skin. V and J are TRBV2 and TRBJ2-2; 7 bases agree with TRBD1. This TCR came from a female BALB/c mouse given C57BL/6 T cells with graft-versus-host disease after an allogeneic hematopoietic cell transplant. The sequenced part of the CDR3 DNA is TGTGCCAGCAGCCAAGAACGGGACAGAAACACCGGGCAGCTCTAC. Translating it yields CASSQERDRNTGQLY. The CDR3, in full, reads CASSQERDRNTGQLYF.